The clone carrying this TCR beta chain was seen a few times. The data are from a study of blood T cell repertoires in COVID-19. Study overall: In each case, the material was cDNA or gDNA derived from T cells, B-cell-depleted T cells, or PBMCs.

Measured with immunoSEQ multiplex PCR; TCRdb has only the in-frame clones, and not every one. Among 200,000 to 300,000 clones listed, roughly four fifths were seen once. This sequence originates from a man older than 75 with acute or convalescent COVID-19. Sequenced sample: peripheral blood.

The CDR3 DNA follows: TGTGCCAGTACCATAACCGGGACAGTCTATAGCAATCAGCCCCAGCATTTT. This codes for CASTITGTVYSNQPQHF. The genes are TRBV19 and TRBJ1-5, with 7 bases identical to TRBD1. V was pared by 7 bases and J by 0 bases, with 12 bases of the junction left unmatched. Germline assignment: CDR1 LNHDA and CDR2 SQIVND (reference sequence). The CDR3 runs 17 residues.